This TCR beta chain was recorded in a study of cytomegalovirus exposure and HLA in healthy donors. The length of the CDR3 is 12 residues. CDR1 is MNHNS, CDR2 SASEGT, per germline. V lost 6 bases and J 5 bases, leaving 11 bases between the germline ends. A multiplex PCR was run with 60 Vbeta primers and 13 Jbeta primers. Data came from immunoSEQ multiplex PCR; TCRdb stores just in-frame clones and leaves some out. The sample shows 150,000 to 200,000 clones, roughly 77% of them seen only once. The sequenced sample was PBMCs. This chain joins TRBV6-1 and TRBJ2-7; D gene uncertain. The sequence was obtained from a male donor in good health and CMV-seronegative. The CDR3 DNA follows: TGTGCCAGCAGCGAGATTAGCAACGAGCAGTACTTC. This codes for CASSEISNEQYF.